This T cell receptor beta chain was identified in a study of human T cells and chemical hapten exposure. Study background: Upper back patch tests used 0.01% DPC, scored after 6 days. TCR yields per sample varied mostly from small pooled library volume differences.

TCRdb recomputed calls from the RACE reads with MiXCR, one row per CDR3 protein. Among some 180,000 distinct CDR3 sequences listed, about 20% were seen once. Time point: patch test 1, 2 weeks after DPC sensitization. As to treatment: therapeutic diphenylcyclopropenone sensitization with weekly scalp DPC. V lost 8 bases and J lost 0; bases outside the gene matches: 3. From germline, CDR1 is SGHRS and CDR2 YFSETQ. The CDR3 contains 13 residues. The clonotype originates from a woman aged 50 to 60 with alopecia areata. Some clones in this sample may be carry-over from other donors' samples. Sequenced material: whole blood, taken in connection with sensitization to the hapten diphenylcyclopropenone (DPC). The chain carries TRBV5-1 and TRBJ1-1; TRBD1 aligns across 8 bases. DNA of the CDR3: TGCGCCAGTACGGACAGGGTGAACACTGAAGCTTTCTTT. This sequence encodes CASTDRVNTEAFF.